The 21 T cell receptor beta chains in this list originate from one sample, sequenced in a study of CD8 T cells in Susac syndrome. Random hexamers were used to reverse transcribe an amount of roughly 0.5 to 1 ug RNA. MiXCR, applied by TCRdb to the immunoSEQ multiplex PCR reads, yields one record per CDR3 protein. The table shows around 90,000 distinct CDR3 sequences, with approximately 96% occurring only once. The sample comprised CD8+ T cells from PBMCs. The receptors were sampled from a human donor with Susac syndrome.

This chain links TRBV20-1 with TRBJ1-5; tentative D call: TRBD1 (6 bases). Trimming stripped 3 bases from V and 7 bases from J, with 19 bases between. The V gene's germline CDR1 is DFQATT and CDR2 SNEGSKA (reference sequence). CDR3 size: 15 residues. CDR3 bases: TGCAGTGCTAGTCGGGGGCAGGGGCCACGACAGCCCCAGCATTTT. The encoded protein is CSASRGQGPRQPQHF.

The chain carries TRBV25-1 and TRBJ2-7; unclear D gene. The CDR3 spans 14 residues. Trimming removed 4 bases at V and 0 bases at J, with 10 bases between. Germline V gene data show CDR1 as MGHDK and CDR2 as SYGVNS. The CDR3 region has the DNA TGTGCCAGCAGTGTGGGGTCCGGCTCCTACGAGCAGTACTTC. Translated, it gives CASSVGSGSYEQYF.

V and J are TRBV6-2 or TRBV6-3 and TRBJ2-7; D is undetermined. The CDR3 sequence is 11 residues long. V was shortened by 5 bases and J by 2 bases, with 4 bases between the two germline ends. Per germline, CDR1 MNHEY and CDR2 SVGEGT. CDR3 nucleotides: TGTGCCAGCAGTATAGCCTACGAGCAGTACTTC. It yields the protein CASSIAYEQYF.

A single count supports this clonotype. This chain joins TRBV25-1 and TRBJ1-2, with a possible D match to TRBD1 (5 bases). CDR3 length: 12 residues. Germline values: CDR1 MGHDK, CDR2 SYGVNS. Trimming cost V 8 bases and J 8 bases, with 15 bases left between them. CDR3 in DNA: TGTGCCAGCTCCCCTGGCCGGGACGGCTACACCTTC. Protein: CASSPGRDGYTF.

The rearrangement uses TRBV30 and TRBJ2-6; D gene unclear. Trimming removed 5 bases at V and 0 bases at J, with 5 bases between. The germline V gene encodes CDR1 GTSNPN and CDR2 SVGIG (reference sequence). This CDR3 region has 13 residues. The CDR3 coding sequence is TGTGCCTGGGAAGTCTCTGGGGCCAACGTCCTGACTTTC. The encoded protein is CAWEVSGANVLTF.

The CDR3 nucleotides read TGCGCCAGCAGCCACGGACTTCTGACGAACACCGGGGAGCTGTTTTTT. It yields the protein CASSHGLLTNTGELFF. The rearrangement joins TRBV4-1 to TRBJ2-2; tentative D call: TRBD2 (5 bases). From germline, CDR1 is MGHRA and CDR2 YSYEKL. The V end lost 3 bases, the J end lost 0 bases, and 11 bases lay between the germline ends. The CDR3 length is 16 residues.

The chain uses TRBV13 and TRBJ2-1, with D perhaps assigned TRBD1 or TRBD2 (5 bases each). CDR3 length: 15 amino acids. The germline gives CDR1 PRHDT, CDR2 FYEKMQ (reference sequence). Trimming shortened V by 5 bases and J by 0 bases, and 11 bases separated the two germline ends. The CDR3 DNA sequence: TGTGCCAGCAGCGCCAAGGGGAGCTCCTACAATGAGCAGTTCTTC. Its protein product is CASSAKGSSYNEQFF.

The chain's CDR3 is CASSLKQSGNYGYTF. The DNA of the CDR3 is TGTGCCAGCAGCTTGAAACAGTCGGGCAACTATGGCTACACCTTC. The chain has TRBV5-8 and TRBJ1-2; D gene ambiguous. The V gene's germline CDR1 is SGHTS and CDR2 YDEGEE. V lost 1 base and J lost 2, with 12 bases in between. This CDR3 spans 15 amino acids. Full variable domain (outside the CDR3, taken from reference TRBV5-8 and TRBJ1-2): EAGVTQSPTHLIKTRGQQATLRCSPISGHTSVYWYQQALGLGLQFLLWYDEGEERNRGNFPPRFSGRQFPNYSSELNVNALELEDSALYLCASSLKQSGNYGYTFGSGTRLTVV.

CDR3 DNA: TGTGCCAGCGGTGCTTGGGGCACTGAAGCTTTCTTT. It specifies CASGAWGTEAFF. The rearrangement joins TRBV25-1 to TRBJ1-1, with D hard to call. The germline V gene has CDR1 MGHDK and CDR2 SYGVNS. This CDR3 spans 12 amino acids. The germline V and J ends were trimmed by 8 bases and 4 bases, with 11 bases remaining between them.

In its sample, this clonotype was seen once. Written as DNA, the CDR3 is TGTGCCAGCAGCATGGGACTAGCGGGCACCTACGAGCAGTACTTC. The encoded protein is CASSMGLAGTYEQYF. This chain uses TRBV11-2 with TRBJ2-7; 12 positions agree with TRBD2. The germline V gene encodes CDR1 SGHAT and CDR2 FQNNGV. The trim removed 5 bases at V and 2 bases at J, leaving 4 bases unmatched. The CDR3 covers 15 residues.

V and J are TRBV27 and TRBJ2-7, with TRBD2 identical over 12 bases. The CDR3 covers 16 residues. J was trimmed by 2 bases and V by 5 bases; bases with no gene match: 7. Germline V CDR1 and CDR2: MNHEY, SMNVEV (reference sequence). The CDR3 here is CASSPRTSGVPYEQYF. Written as DNA, the CDR3 is TGTGCCAGCAGTCCGCGGACTAGCGGGGTCCCCTACGAGCAGTACTTC.

The rearrangement links TRBV14 to TRBJ1-2; the match to TRBD1 covers 7 bases. Germline V gives CDR1 SGHDN, CDR2 FVKESK. V shed 3 bases, J shed 8 bases, and the junction held 6 bases outside the gene matches. The CDR3 covers 13 residues. CDR3 protein: CASSHTGDRGYTF. In DNA, the CDR3 is TGTGCCAGCAGCCACACAGGGGATAGAGGCTACACCTTC.

J is TRBJ1-2 and V is TRBV20-1; 7 nucleotides agree with TRBD1. The CDR3 covers 11 residues. Looked up from germline, CDR1 is DFQATT and CDR2 is SNEGSKA (reference sequence). CDR3: CEGEGAEGYTF. CDR3 nucleotide sequence: TGCGAAGGAGAGGGGGCGGAGGGCTACACCTTC.

This rearrangement joins TRBV24-1 to TRBJ2-1, with 8 bases aligning to TRBD2. Germline V gives CDR1 KGHDR, CDR2 SFDVKD. The trim removed 9 bases at V and 6 bases at J, leaving 9 bases unmatched. This CDR3 is built from 14 residues. CDR3 region: CATADREGVNEQFF. CDR3 DNA sequence: TGTGCCACCGCTGATCGGGAGGGGGTCAATGAGCAGTTCTTC.

This clonotype was seen only once. The chain links TRBV3-1 to TRBJ1-2; D possibly corresponds to TRBD1 (5 bases). Trimming took off 2 bases at V and 8 bases at J, with 9 bases between the two ends. From germline, CDR1 is LGHDT and CDR2 YNNKEL (reference sequence). The CDR3 totals 12 residues. Here the CDR3 reads CASSQYGDGYTF. CDR3 nucleotide sequence: TGTGCCAGCAGCCAATACGGGGACGGCTACACCTTC. Complete variable domain (other parts from reference TRBV3-1 and TRBJ1-2): DTAVSQTPKYLVTQMGNDKSIKCEQNLGHDTMYWYKQDSKKFLKIMFSYNNKELIINETVPNRFSPKSPDKAHLNLHINSLELGDSAVYFCASSQYGDGYTFGSGTRLTVV.

On this clonotype: The junction departs from the called germline gene at one end, perhaps through a read error. The chain joins TRBV12-5 to TRBJ1-1; the match to TRBD1 covers 7 bases. Germline V gene data show CDR1 as LGHNT and CDR2 as FRNRAP. There are 15 residues in the CDR3. The CDR3 here is CASGLGQGLNPEAFF. The CDR3 DNA sequence: TGTGCTAGTGGTTTGGGACAGGGTCTGAACCCTGAAGCTTTCTTT.

This chain connects TRBV5-1 to TRBJ1-1; D is ambiguous. Germline CDR1 reads SGHRS; CDR2 reads YFSETQ. CDR3 size: 12 residues. V was cut by 4 bases and J by 5 bases, with 9 bases left in between. CDR3: CASSPDRTEAFF. Here the CDR3 DNA reads TGCGCCAGCAGCCCGGATAGGACTGAAGCTTTCTTT. Filled out from reference TRBV5-1 and TRBJ1-1, the complete variable domain reads KAGVTQTPRYLIKTRGQQVTLSCSPISGHRSVSWYQQTPGQGLQFLFEYFSETQRNKGNFPGRFSGRQFSNSRSEMNVSTLELGDSALYLCASSPDRTEAFFGQGTRLTVV.

This chain connects TRBV20-1 to TRBJ1-3; D gene unclear. Trimming left V 3 bases short and J 0 bases short, with 12 bases between. Germline loops: CDR1 DFQATT, CDR2 SNEGSKA (reference sequence). The CDR3 has 15 residues. The CDR3 bases are TGCAGTGCTAGTAAGGCAGGACCCTCTGGAAACACCATATATTTT. It codes for CSASKAGPSGNTIYF.

This chain connects TRBV2 to TRBJ2-5, with D possibly matching TRBD2 (6 bases). The CDR3 is made up of 12 amino acids. Trimming shortened V by 4 bases and J by 4 bases, and 7 bases separated the two germline ends. Germline CDR1 SNHLY, CDR2 FYNNEI. The CDR3, as DNA: TGTGCCAGCAGTGGGAGGGGAGAGACCCAGTACTTC. Protein: CASSGRGETQYF. Full variable domain (outside the CDR3, taken from reference TRBV2 and TRBJ2-5): EPEVTQTPSHQVTQMGQEVILRCVPISNHLYFYWYRQILGQKVEFLVSFYNNEISEKSEIFDDQFSVERPDGSNFTLKIRSTKLEDSAMYFCASSGRGETQYFGPGTRLLVL.

Notes on this clonotype: Relative to the germline gene, one junction end is altered; a read error may explain this. The chain recombines TRBV29-1 with TRBJ1-1; maybe TRBD1 (6 bases). CDR1 is SQVTM and CDR2 is ANQGSEA in the germline V gene. The CDR3 loop spans 12 amino acids. DNA for the CDR3: TGCAGCGTTGAGAGGGGGACTACTGAAGTTTTCTTT. This gives the protein CSVERGTTEVFF.

The V gene is TRBV6-5, the J gene TRBJ2-5; D uncertain. V was pared by 8 bases and J by 5 bases, with 15 bases between. CDR3 size: 13 residues. Germline lookup yields CDR1 MNHEY and CDR2 SVGAGI. The CDR3 nucleotides read TGTGCCAGCGGAACCACCGAAGGGGAGACCCAGTACTTC. Encoded protein: CASGTTEGETQYF.